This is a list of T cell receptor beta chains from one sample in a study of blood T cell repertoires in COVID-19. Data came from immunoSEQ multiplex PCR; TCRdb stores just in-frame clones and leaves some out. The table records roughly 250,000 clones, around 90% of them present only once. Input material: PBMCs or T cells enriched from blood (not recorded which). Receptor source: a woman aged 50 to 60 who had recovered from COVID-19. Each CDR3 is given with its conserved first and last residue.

CDR3aa: CASSQGWLAGAYEQYF
j_gene: TRBJ2-7
v_gene: TRBV3-1/TRBV3-2

CDR3aa: CASSSIRGNEQFF
j_gene: TRBJ2-1
v_gene: TRBV6-5

CDR3aa: CSVEGERYEQYF
j_gene: TRBJ2-7
v_gene: TRBV29-1

CDR3aa: CASRRGLGSGNTIYF
j_gene: TRBJ1-3
v_gene: TRBV2

CDR3aa: CASTLGTGYYGYTF
j_gene: TRBJ1-2
v_gene: TRBV28

CDR3aa: CASSQGQGRFAEAFF
j_gene: TRBJ1-1
v_gene: TRBV19

CDR3aa: CASSLLSIPGEQYF
j_gene: TRBJ2-7
v_gene: TRBV7-3

CDR3aa: CASSSGTQGSSEQFF
j_gene: TRBJ2-1
v_gene: TRBV27

CDR3aa: CARSTRDRRYYGYTF
j_gene: TRBJ1-2
v_gene: TRBV5-3

CDR3aa: CACHRSMNTEAFF
j_gene: TRBJ1-1
v_gene: TRBV30

CDR3aa: CASSATGTGRTGELFF
j_gene: TRBJ2-2
v_gene: TRBV6-1

CDR3aa: CASSPGQGVFYEQYF
j_gene: TRBJ2-7
v_gene: TRBV5-1

CDR3aa: CASNRGNQPQHF
j_gene: TRBJ1-5
v_gene: TRBV25-1